This T cell receptor beta chain was identified in a study of spatial heterogeneity in lung cancer. Time point meaning: sample taken at primary tumor resection. TCRs were sequenced from unsorted whole RNA of tumor, nontumor lung or PBMC. Each CDR3 protein is one row after TCRdb ran MiXCR on the 5' RACE reads. Here the sample spans about 15,000 distinct CDR3 sequences, approximately 7.5% being singletons. This clonotype has a handful of counts. CDR3 length: 13 residues. With 5 bases removed from V and 7 bases from J, the gap between germline ends came to 12 bases. This specimen consisted of PBMCs, obtained at surgery. This TCR was recovered from a female donor with early-stage non-small cell lung cancer. The chain couples TRBV12-3 or TRBV12-4 to TRBJ2-4; D not certain. CDR3 nucleotides: TGTGCCAGCAGTCCCCGGGCCCGGAACATTCAGTACTTC. It translates to CASSPRARNIQYF.